This record concerns one TCR beta chain sequence. The data were obtained in a study of blood T cell repertoires in COVID-19. Germline assignment: CDR1 ENHRY and CDR2 SYGVKD. The CDR3 length is 13 residues. The J segment lost 7 bases and the V segment lost 7 bases, leaving 4 bases of the junction unmatched. Some clones are missing from TCRdb's copy, which holds only in-frame ones; the method was immunoSEQ multiplex PCR. The repertoire consists of nearly 250,000 clones, with approximately 85% occurring once and the leading ten covering around 9.8%. This chain joins TRBV10-3 and TRBJ1-4; 9 positions match TRBD1. The origin of this receptor is a woman between 45 and 65 years old with acute COVID-19. Sequenced sample: PBMCs or T cells enriched from blood (not recorded which). CDR3 coding DNA: TGTGCCATCAAGGGACAGGGCCTTGAAAAACTGTTTTTT. Protein: CAIKGQGLEKLFF.